The next 26 T cell receptor beta chains were all read from a single sample in a study of blood T cells in healthy people across ages. The use of a sample-barcoded 5' primer and a J-beta primer mix characterized a second PCR of roughly 7 to 11 cycles. TCRdb itself ran the 5' RACE reads through MiXCR, one entry per CDR3 protein. Found here are approximately 360,000 distinct CDR3 sequences, approximately 47% of them singletons; the top ten hold around 53%. Sequenced: blood. The receptors come from a man aged 60 to 69 in good health.

This clonotype was counted a few times. J is TRBJ2-1 and V is TRBV7-2; maybe TRBD2 (5 bases). CDR3 length: 13 amino acids. Germline V gene sequence: CDR1 SGHTA, CDR2 FQGNSA. V lost 8 bases and J 3 bases, leaving 11 bases between the germline ends. CDR3 in DNA: TGTGCCAGCTTTAGCGTTCGCTACAATGAGCAGTTCTTC. Residues: CASFSVRYNEQFF.

J is TRBJ2-5 and V is TRBV6-4; no definite D call. Trimming took 4 bases from V and 5 from J, leaving 5 bases between them. This CDR3 contains 11 residues. Germline-derived CDR1 and CDR2 are MRHNA and SNTAGT. The CDR3 region is CASSAEETQYF. CDR3 in DNA: TGTGCCAGCAGTGCGGAGGAGACCCAGTACTTC.

CDR3 amino acids: CASYPDVGSSYEQYF. The CDR3 DNA reads as TGCGCCAGCTATCCCGACGTCGGTAGCTCCTACGAGCAGTACTTC. The rearrangement joins TRBV10-2 to TRBJ2-7, with D hard to call. CDR1 is WSHSY, CDR2 SAAADI, per germline. Trimming shortened V by 8 bases and J by 0 bases, and 17 bases separated the two germline ends. This CDR3 spans 15 amino acids.

This clonotype was recorded a few times. The chain has TRBV20-1 and TRBJ1-2; D ambiguous. The V gene's germline CDR1 is DFQATT and CDR2 SNEGSKA (reference sequence). Trimming took 0 bases from V and 2 from J, leaving 13 bases between them. The CDR3 has 15 amino acids. The CDR3 sequence is CSARDRREENYGYTF. DNA for the CDR3: TGCAGTGCTAGAGATCGTCGGGAGGAAAACTATGGCTACACCTTC.

This clonotype was counted at least ten times. V gene TRBV5-6 combines with J gene TRBJ2-7; unclear D gene. Trimming stripped 5 bases from V and 9 bases from J, with 15 bases between. The germline V gene has CDR1 SGHDT and CDR2 YYEEEE. The length of the CDR3 is 12 residues. The CDR3 loop reads CASSSGNVGQYF. The DNA for the CDR3 is TGTGCCAGCAGTTCCGGTAACGTCGGGCAGTACTTC.

This clonotype was seen more than once but under ten times. The chain employs TRBV7-2 and TRBJ2-3; the D call may be TRBD1 or TRBD2 (5 bases each). V was shortened by 1 base and J by 4 bases, with 12 bases between the two germline ends. CDR3 length: 15 amino acids. The germline V gene encodes CDR1 SGHTA and CDR2 FQGNSA. CDR3 region: CASSLDSGRADTQYF. The CDR3 bases are TGTGCCAGCAGCTTAGATTCAGGGCGGGCAGATACGCAGTATTTT.

This chain uses TRBV2 with TRBJ1-3; 12 bases are a match to TRBD1. CDR3 size: 16 residues. Germline V gene sequence: CDR1 SNHLY, CDR2 FYNNEI. With 2 bases clipped from V and 6 bases from J, the junction kept 5 bases outside the gene matches. The CDR3 nucleotides read TGTGCCAGCAGTGAACGCGGGACAGGGGGCTCAAACACCATATATTTT. As protein: CASSERGTGGSNTIYF.

The V gene is TRBV4-2, the J gene TRBJ2-3, with TRBD2 matching 10 bases. Germline V gene sequence: CDR1 LGHNA, CDR2 YNFKEQ. The CDR3 runs 17 residues. V dropped 6 bases and J dropped 4; count of bases not matched to a gene: 13. CDR3 sequence: CASRTGTSEFLADTQYF. Here the CDR3 DNA reads TGTGCCAGCAGGACCGGGACTAGCGAATTTTTGGCAGATACGCAGTATTTT.

This clonotype was seen a few times. The rearrangement uses TRBV7-2 and TRBJ2-1; D is unresolved. The length of the CDR3 is 13 residues. Per the germline V gene, CDR1 is SGHTA and CDR2 is FQGNSA. Between the trimmed V and J ends, which lost 2 bases and 6 bases, there was a span of 8 bases. The CDR3 spells CASSLMTSNEQFF. CDR3 sequence (DNA): TGTGCCAGCAGCTTAATGACCTCCAATGAGCAGTTCTTC.

DNA for the CDR3: TGTGCCATCAGTGAGCCGAACCCTGGACAGGGGAACACTGAAGCTTTCTTT. This codes for CAISEPNPGQGNTEAFF. The chain carries TRBV10-3 and TRBJ1-1; 8 bases fit TRBD1. Germline V gives CDR1 ENHRY, CDR2 SYGVKD. V gave up 2 bases and J gave up 1 base; unmatched junction bases: 9. The CDR3 spans 17 residues.

As to this clonotype: The missing conserved phenylalanine or tryptophan at the end of this CDR3 makes a read error likely. The rearrangement uses TRBV12-3 or TRBV12-4 and TRBJ2-3; D is possibly TRBD1 or TRBD2 (7 bases each). The CDR3 has 15 residues. CDR3 DNA sequence: TGTGCCAGCAGGGGAAGGAGGGGGGGGACAGATGCGCAGTATTCT. Protein sequence: CASRGRRGGTDAQYS.

The genes are TRBV28 and TRBJ1-2; D gene uncertain. The CDR3 consists of 14 residues. V shed 10 bases and J shed 4 bases, with 19 bases lying between them. Per the germline V gene, CDR1 is MDHEN and CDR2 is SYDVKM. The DNA for the CDR3 is TGTGCCATCAGGACCGGGATTAAGGGCTATGGCTACACCTTC. Residues: CAIRTGIKGYGYTF.

This clonotype was recorded once. The CDR3 ends on some other residue instead of the conserved phenylalanine or tryptophan, so this is likely a read error. The gene calls are TRBV24-1 and TRBJ2-1, with 9 bases aligning to TRBD1. Gene TRBJ2-7 matches the end of the DNA better, so the J call may be wrong. This CDR3 region has 13 residues. Germline V gives CDR1 KGHDR, CDR2 SFDVKD. This CDR3 reads CATGDRVYNEQYL. In DNA, the CDR3 is TGTGCCACCGGGGACAGGGTATACAATGAGCAGTACCTC.

Remarks on this clonotype: An end of the junction differs from the germline gene, which may be a read error. The chain recombines TRBV12-3 or TRBV12-4 with TRBJ2-3; D unclear. The CDR3 sequence is 13 residues long. In DNA, the CDR3 is TGTGCCGGCAGTTTAGCCGGCGCAGATACGCAGTATTTT. This translates into CAGSLAGADTQYF.

In its sample, this clonotype was seen a few times. V is TRBV3-1 and J is TRBJ2-3, with D possibly matching TRBD1 (6 bases). Trimming removed 0 bases from V and 6 bases from J, with 19 bases in between. The germline gives CDR1 LGHDT, CDR2 YNNKEL (reference sequence). The CDR3 totals 17 residues. CDR3 in amino acids: CASSQDSARGMVDTQYF. The CDR3, as DNA: TGTGCCAGCAGCCAAGATTCCGCCAGGGGTATGGTGGATACGCAGTATTTT.

This clonotype was seen repeatedly, ten times or more. The rearrangement joins TRBV30 to TRBJ2-1, with TRBD2 identical over 11 bases. The CDR3 length is 13 residues. Germline V lookup: CDR1 GTSNPN, CDR2 SVGIG (reference sequence). V lost 1 base and J lost 9; bases outside the gene matches: 2. This CDR3 is CAWSGLAGGEQFF. In DNA form, the CDR3 reads TGTGCCTGGAGTGGTCTAGCGGGAGGTGAGCAGTTCTTC.

The chain carries TRBV4-3 and TRBJ2-3; 9 bases are shared with TRBD2. The V and J ends lost 1 base and 6 bases, in that order; junction bases with no gene match: 8. This CDR3 has 16 amino acids. CDR1 is LGHNA, CDR2 YSLEER, per germline. The CDR3 DNA reads as TGCGCCAGCAGCCAAGGTTACGCGGGAGGGGGTGATACGCAGTATTTT. Residues: CASSQGYAGGGDTQYF.

This rearrangement joins TRBV28 to TRBJ2-7; 8 bases align to TRBD1. Germline V gene lookup returns CDR1 MDHEN and CDR2 SYDVKM. This CDR3 spans 16 amino acids. Trimming removed 8 bases from V and 1 base from J; junction bases left unmatched: 13. Here the CDR3 reads CASQLLGGQGSYEQYF. The CDR3 bases are TGTGCCAGCCAACTTCTGGGAGGACAGGGTTCCTACGAGCAGTACTTC.

Only a few counts were recorded for this clonotype. The chain links TRBV7-3 to TRBJ2-2, with no clear D. Trimming took 6 bases from V and 7 from J, leaving 9 bases between them. Germline lookup yields CDR1 SGHTA and CDR2 FQGTGA. This CDR3 has 12 residues. This chain's CDR3 is CASSPLSGELFF. For the CDR3, the DNA is TGTGCCAGCAGTCCTTTGAGCGGGGAGCTGTTTTTT.

Details on this clonotype: At one end the junction does not follow the germline gene, possibly because of a read error. The rearrangement links TRBV4-3 to TRBJ2-4, with D possibly being TRBD1 or TRBD2 (9 bases each). Germline lookup yields CDR1 LGHNA and CDR2 YSLEER. The CDR3 covers 19 residues. The CDR3 region is CASSQEAPGQGLAKTIQYF. In DNA, the CDR3 is TGCGCCAGCAGCCAAGAGGCCCCGGGACAGGGACTAGCCAAAACCATTCAGTACTTC.

This chain uses TRBV12-3 or TRBV12-4 with TRBJ2-5; possibly TRBD1 for D (6 bases). Deletions cut 7 bases from V and 3 bases from J, with 12 bases between. This CDR3 spans 13 amino acids. The CDR3 nucleotides are TGTGCCAGCAAGTGGAGACAGGAAGAGACCCAGTACTTC. It encodes CASKWRQEETQYF.

This sequence joins TRBV7-9 and TRBJ2-6; 8 bases match TRBD2. J was trimmed by 2 bases and V by 3 bases; bases with no gene match: 0. The CDR3 runs to 15 residues. Germline lookup yields CDR1 SEHNR and CDR2 FQNEAQ (reference sequence). In nucleotides, the CDR3 is TGTGCCAGCAGCTTCGGGGGGGCTGGGGCCAACGTCCTGACTTTC. Encoded protein: CASSFGGAGANVLTF.

This chain links TRBV12-3 or TRBV12-4 with TRBJ2-5; 11 nucleotides line up with TRBD2. The CDR3 is made up of 16 amino acids. Unmatched junction bases numbered 7, after V lost 6 bases and J lost 1 base. The CDR3 sequence: CASSLLAGALQETQYF. DNA of the CDR3: TGTGCCAGCAGCCTACTAGCGGGGGCCCTCCAAGAGACCCAGTACTTC.

This chain links TRBV29-1 with TRBJ1-1; perhaps TRBD1 as D (6 bases). From germline, CDR1 is SQVTM and CDR2 ANQGSEA. Trimming removed 7 bases at V and 6 bases at J, with 18 bases between. The CDR3 loop spans 13 amino acids. The CDR3 here is CSAGGRGRAEAFF. The CDR3 DNA is TGCAGCGCGGGGGGCCGGGGAAGGGCTGAAGCTTTCTTT.

This clonotype was detected only a few times. V gene TRBV10-3 combines with J gene TRBJ2-1; D gene unclear. V was clipped by 4 bases and J by 7 bases, with 8 bases between them. Germline values: CDR1 ENHRY, CDR2 SYGVKD. CDR3 length: 12 amino acids. The CDR3 region is CAISAAGNEQFF. CDR3 nucleotides: TGTGCCATCAGTGCGGCCGGGAATGAGCAGTTCTTC.

The V call is TRBV6-1, the J call TRBJ1-6, with 9 positions matching TRBD1. Germline CDR1 is MNHNS and CDR2 is SASEGT. This CDR3 is built from 16 residues. V shed 2 bases and J 9 bases; nucleotides not matched to a gene: 8. Written as DNA, the CDR3 is TGTGCCAGCAGTGAACCTGCCGGGACAGGGCTTTCACCCCTCCACTTT. This codes for CASSEPAGTGLSPLHF.